The T cell receptor (beta chain) described here comes from a study of shared clonotypes between healthy human individuals. Study outcomes and limitations: Generally, estimated richness proved larger in naive subsets than it did in memory subsets. There were few donors, and this limited the genetic and exposure-history diversity represented.

Each cell subset's genomic DNA was divided evenly among several immunoSEQ plates. Clones were read by immunoSEQ multiplex PCR, and TCRdb kept only the in-frame ones, dropping some. The sample consists of hundreds of thousands of clones, around 92% of them appearing once. This CDR3 has 13 residues. Deletions cut 3 bases from V and 0 bases from J, with 6 bases between. Per germline, CDR1 MNHEY and CDR2 SMNVEV (reference sequence). CD45RO-negative, CCR7-selected cells formed the naive CD8 fraction, which excluded terminally differentiated effector memory CD45RA+ cells. Remarks on this clone: As yet, its antigen is unknown. This specimen includes other DNA sequences encoding the same CDR3.

The V call is TRBV27, the J call TRBJ2-7; unclear D gene. The sequenced sample consisted of naive CD8+ T cells sorted from blood. This TCR was sampled from a man aged 25 to 40 in good health. The CDR3 region has the DNA TGTGCCAGCAGTTTCAGCAGCTCCTACGAGCAGTACTTC. This gives the protein CASSFSSSYEQYF.